These 27 T cell receptor beta chains originate from one sample sequenced in a study of OX40 agonist ivuxolimab in advanced cancers. Here immunoSEQ multiplex PCR was the method, and the copy in TCRdb shows in-frame clones only, minus some. The sample shows about 81,000 clones, 88% of them seen only once. Sequenced here: CD4+ or CD8+ T cells sorted from blood, sampled in a trial of the OX40 agonist ivuxolimab. The origin of the receptors is an adult with an advanced solid tumor such as melanoma, head and neck, liver or kidney cancer.

This chain links TRBV5-1 with TRBJ1-2; TRBD1 matches at 9 bases. The CDR3 extends over 16 amino acids. Per germline, CDR1 SGHRS and CDR2 YFSETQ. With V trimmed by 4 bases and J by 4 bases, 11 bases remained unmatched. Written as DNA, the CDR3 is TGCGCCAGCAGCCCAGCCGCGGGACAGGGAGGCTATGGCTACACCTTC. This gives the protein CASSPAAGQGGYGYTF.

The rearrangement joins TRBV2 to TRBJ2-5, with 8 bases matching TRBD2. There are 15 residues in the CDR3. Per the germline V gene, CDR1 is SNHLY and CDR2 is FYNNEI. The ends lost 6 bases at V and 2 bases at J; junction bases unmatched: 8. CDR3 amino acids: CASRPTGLEQETQYF. The CDR3 coding sequence is TGTGCCAGCAGGCCCACGGGACTAGAACAAGAGACCCAGTACTTC.

This chain links TRBV2 with TRBJ2-3, with 9 nucleotides matching TRBD2. In germline, CDR1 is SNHLY, CDR2 FYNNEI. CDR3 length: 14 residues. Germline trimming cut 4 bases from V and 2 bases from J; bases unmatched to any gene: 1. The CDR3 reads CASSGLAVTDTQYF. In nucleotides, the CDR3 is TGTGCCAGCAGTGGACTAGCGGTCACAGATACGCAGTATTTT.

J is TRBJ2-4 and V is TRBV18; TRBD2 agrees at 7 bases. Germline CDR1 KGHSH, CDR2 LQKENI. This CDR3 has 13 amino acids. J gave up 6 bases and V 11 bases, and 10 bases lay outside the gene matches. For the CDR3, the DNA is TGTGCCCAAAGCGGGGTGGAGGGAAACATTCAGTACTTC. This codes for CAQSGVEGNIQYF.

This chain connects TRBV6-5 to TRBJ2-3, with D perhaps being TRBD1 or TRBD2 (5 bases each). CDR3 length equals 12 residues. Looked up from germline, CDR1 is MNHEY and CDR2 is SVGAGI. Trimming pared 11 bases from V and 2 bases from J, leaving 11 bases between. As DNA, the CDR3 is TGTGCCGCAAGGGGAGACACAGATACGCAGTATTTT. Its protein product is CAARGDTDTQYF.

Here the CDR3 reads CASSPLPGENEKLFF. The CDR3 DNA sequence: TGCGCCAGCAGCCCCCTACCCGGAGAAAATGAAAAACTGTTTTTT. V and J are TRBV5-1 and TRBJ1-4; unclear D gene. This CDR3 is 15 amino acids long. Germline V CDR1 and CDR2: SGHRS, YFSETQ. V lost 4 bases, J lost 5 bases, and 15 bases lay in between.

This clone has a single count. This rearrangement joins TRBV5-4 to TRBJ2-7; D perhaps matches TRBD1 (6 bases). Trimming removed 3 bases at V and 2 bases at J, with 9 bases between. The germline V gene encodes CDR1 SGHNT and CDR2 YYREEE (reference sequence). The CDR3 sequence is 13 residues long. CDR3: CASSSGQTYEQYF. The CDR3 coding sequence is TGTGCCAGCAGCTCCGGACAGACCTACGAGCAGTACTTC.

The chain carries TRBV7-2 and TRBJ2-7, with 7 bases fitting TRBD2. The germline V gene has CDR1 SGHTA and CDR2 FQGNSA. J was trimmed by 0 bases and V by 9 bases; bases with no gene match: 11. The CDR3 covers 15 residues. Written as DNA, the CDR3 is TGTGCCAGTTCCGACCGGGGGGAGAGCTCCTACGAGCAGTACTTC. Protein: CASSDRGESSYEQYF.

This chain links TRBV5-1 with TRBJ2-4; no firm D call. This CDR3 comprises 14 residues. Germline CDR1 reads SGHRS; CDR2 reads YFSETQ. V dropped 4 bases and J dropped 0 bases, with 8 bases sitting between them. The CDR3 spells CASSPALAKNIQYF. In nucleotides, the CDR3 is TGCGCCAGCAGCCCAGCATTAGCCAAAAACATTCAGTACTTC.

This clone turned up a few times. This chain connects TRBV14 to TRBJ2-2; D ambiguous. Between the trimmed V and J ends, which lost 0 bases and 4 bases, there was a span of 12 bases. This CDR3 contains 16 residues. Looked up from germline, CDR1 is SGHDN and CDR2 is FVKESK. The CDR3, as DNA: TGTGCCAGCAGCCAAGACCTGGCACGAACCACCGGGGAGCTGTTTTTT. This codes for CASSQDLARTTGELFF.

In its sample, this clone was seen once. V and J are TRBV7-9 and TRBJ2-3, with D unclear. The CDR3 totals 13 residues. Germline V CDR1 and CDR2: SEHNR, FQNEAQ (reference sequence). V was trimmed by 1 base and J by 2 bases, leaving 4 bases between them. CDR3 sequence (DNA): TGTGCCAGCAGCTTAGGATTCACAGATACGCAGTATTTT. Translated: CASSLGFTDTQYF.

This sequence joins TRBV5-1 and TRBJ2-3; TRBD2 is a possible D gene (6 bases). CDR1 SGHRS and CDR2 YFSETQ come from the germline V gene. The germline V and J ends were trimmed by 0 bases and 0 bases, with 17 bases remaining between them. CDR3 length: 18 amino acids. CDR3 sequence reads: CASSLEMARGTSTDTQYF. The CDR3 nucleotides are TGCGCCAGCAGCTTGGAAATGGCCCGGGGGACTAGCACAGATACGCAGTATTTT.

The chain couples TRBV7-9 to TRBJ2-4, with D unclear. Trimming took 1 base from V and 6 from J, leaving 10 bases between them. From germline, CDR1 is SEHNR and CDR2 FQNEAQ (reference sequence). This CDR3 comprises 14 residues. The CDR3 region has the DNA TGTGCCAGCAGCTTAGTGTCCGGTGGAAACATTCAGTACTTC. Its translation: CASSLVSGGNIQYF.

The chain employs TRBV18 and TRBJ1-5; 7 positions match TRBD1. Germline CDR1 reads KGHSH; CDR2 reads LQKENI. V shed 2 bases and J 6 bases; nucleotides not matched to a gene: 13. This CDR3 is 17 amino acids long. DNA for the CDR3: TGTGCCAGCTCACCAACCTACAGGGGACCGTTAGGTCAGCCCCAGCATTTT. Amino acid sequence: CASSPTYRGPLGQPQHF.

The chain carries TRBV9 and TRBJ1-3, with D tentatively TRBD1 (5 bases). Germline CDR1 and CDR2: SGDLS and YYNGEE. V lost 1 base and J lost 4, with 9 bases in between. The CDR3 spans 14 residues. The CDR3 sequence is CASSVRGAGNTIYF. DNA for the CDR3: TGTGCCAGCAGCGTAAGGGGAGCCGGAAACACCATATATTTT.

The rearrangement uses TRBV18 and TRBJ2-7; 9 bases fit TRBD1. V lost 3 bases, J lost 9 bases, and 6 bases stayed unmatched. Germline V gives CDR1 KGHSH, CDR2 LQKENI. The length of the CDR3 is 13 residues. The chain's CDR3 is CASSPGTGQGQYF. The CDR3 DNA reads TGTGCCAGCTCACCCGGGACAGGGCAGGGGCAGTACTTC.

Only one count was recorded for this clone. The V gene is TRBV12-5, the J gene TRBJ1-5; TRBD1 matches 7 bases. Germline V gene sequence: CDR1 LGHNT, CDR2 FRNRAP. V gave up 2 bases and J gave up 2 bases; unmatched junction bases: 12. The CDR3 is made up of 18 amino acids. DNA for the CDR3: TGTGCTAGTGGTTTGCCATTAACCCCCGACAGGGGCAATCAGCCCCAGCATTTT. Translation gives CASGLPLTPDRGNQPQHF.

The chain has TRBV11-2 and TRBJ2-3, with D perhaps given as TRBD1 or TRBD2 (6 bases each). The V end was cut by 0 bases, the J end by 3 bases, with 13 bases between. Germline CDR1 SGHAT, CDR2 FQNNGV. This CDR3 contains 16 residues. The DNA for the CDR3 is TGTGCCAGCAGCTTAGAAGGAGGGGGGAGGACAGATACGCAGTATTTT. This translates into CASSLEGGGRTDTQYF. Complete variable domain (other parts from reference TRBV11-2 and TRBJ2-3): EAGVAQSPRYKIIEKRQSVAFWCNPISGHATLYWYQQILGQGPKLLIQFQNNGVVDDSQLPKDRFSAERLKGVDSTLKIQPAKLEDSAVYLCASSLEGGGRTDTQYFGPGTRLTVL.

The J gene is TRBJ2-3, the V gene TRBV18, with D perhaps TRBD1 or TRBD2 (5 bases each). Looked up from germline, CDR1 is KGHSH and CDR2 is LQKENI. This CDR3 is built from 15 residues. V was shortened by 6 bases and J by 2 bases, with 15 bases between the two germline ends. DNA of the CDR3: TGTGCCAGCTCCCAACGGGGCCCTTCCACAGATACGCAGTATTTT. Its translation: CASSQRGPSTDTQYF.

The rearrangement joins TRBV14 to TRBJ2-2, with TRBD2 as a possible D gene (7 bases). CDR1 and CDR2 from the germline V gene are SGHDN and FVKESK. V was shortened by 1 base and J by 10 bases, with 31 bases between the two germline ends. The CDR3 is 20 residues long. This CDR3 is CASSQGYLTRGALHRKELFF. CDR3 sequence (DNA): TGTGCCAGCAGCCAAGGGTACCTGACCCGGGGGGCCCTGCACCGAAAGGAGCTGTTTTTT.

This clone was observed once. V and J are TRBV14 and TRBJ2-5, with D unclear. Trimming removed 0 bases from V and 5 bases from J, with 10 bases in between. The germline V gene has CDR1 SGHDN and CDR2 FVKESK. This CDR3 is built from 14 residues. Here the CDR3 reads CASSQEGLEETQYF. DNA for the CDR3: TGTGCCAGCAGCCAAGAAGGGTTAGAGGAGACCCAGTACTTC.

The chain recombines TRBV11-3 with TRBJ2-2, with 7 nucleotides matching TRBD1. CDR1 SGHNT and CDR2 YENEEA come from the germline V gene. V lost 4 bases and J lost 0; bases outside the gene matches: 2. This CDR3 spans 15 amino acids. CDR3 nucleotide sequence: TGTGCCAGCAGCTCAGGGGGAACGAACACCGGGGAGCTGTTTTTT. Translating it yields CASSSGGTNTGELFF.

The chain couples TRBV5-1 to TRBJ2-3; tentatively, D is TRBD1 or TRBD2 (5 bases each). The V and J ends lost 7 bases and 10 bases respectively, with 25 bases between them. CDR3 length: 15 residues. Germline assignment: CDR1 SGHRS and CDR2 YFSETQ. The CDR3 spells CASHRGRAFLDPQYF. The CDR3 region has the DNA TGCGCCAGCCACCGGGGCAGGGCCTTTTTGGATCCGCAGTATTTT.

The DNA for the CDR3 is TGCGCCAGCAGCACACAGGGATGGGACACTGAAGCTTTCTTT. Amino acid sequence: CASSTQGWDTEAFF. The chain has TRBV5-1 and TRBJ1-1; TRBD1 might be the D (6 bases). The CDR3 contains 14 residues. Germline values: CDR1 SGHRS, CDR2 YFSETQ. With 4 bases removed from V and 3 bases from J, the gap between germline ends came to 13 bases.

The V and J genes are TRBV19 and TRBJ1-3, with TRBD1 as a possible D gene (5 bases). The CDR3 has 13 residues. V was shortened by 5 bases and J by 4 bases, with 9 bases between the two germline ends. CDR1 and CDR2 from the germline V gene are LNHDA and SQIVND (reference sequence). CDR3 DNA sequence: TGTGCCAGTAGTCCCTCAGGGGGAAACACCATATATTTT. It encodes CASSPSGGNTIYF.

DNA for the CDR3: TGTGCCAGCAGTTTCCAGTATAGCAATCAGCCCCAGCATTTT. Its translation: CASSFQYSNQPQHF. The gene calls are TRBV27 and TRBJ1-5; D remains ambiguous. V was shortened by 3 bases and J by 0 bases, with 6 bases between the two germline ends. In germline, CDR1 is MNHEY, CDR2 SMNVEV (reference sequence). This CDR3 region has 14 residues.

V usage is TRBV5-4 and J usage is TRBJ2-7, with D possibly being TRBD2 (7 bases). V dropped 3 bases and J dropped 6 bases, with 19 bases sitting between them. This CDR3 spans 15 amino acids. Germline V gene data show CDR1 as SGHNT and CDR2 as YYREEE (reference sequence). CDR3 bases: TGTGCCAGCAGCTCCCTTAGTGGGGGGGCCCTCGAGCAGTACTTC. Amino acid sequence: CASSSLSGGALEQYF.